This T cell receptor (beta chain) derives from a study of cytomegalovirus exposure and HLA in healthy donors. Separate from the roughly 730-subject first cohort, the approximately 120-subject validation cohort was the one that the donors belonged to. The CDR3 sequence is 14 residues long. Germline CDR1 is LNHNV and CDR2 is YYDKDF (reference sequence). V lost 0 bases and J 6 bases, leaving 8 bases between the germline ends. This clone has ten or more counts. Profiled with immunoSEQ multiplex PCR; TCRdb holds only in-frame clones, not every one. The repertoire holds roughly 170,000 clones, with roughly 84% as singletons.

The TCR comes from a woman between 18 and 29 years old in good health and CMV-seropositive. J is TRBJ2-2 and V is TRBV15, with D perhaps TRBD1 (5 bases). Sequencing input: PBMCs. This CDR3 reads CATSRESGSGELFF. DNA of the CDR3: TGTGCCACCAGCAGAGAGTCAGGGTCCGGGGAGCTGTTTTTT.